The 27 T cell receptor beta chains below all came from one sample that was sequenced in a study of CD8+CD57+ T cells in acquired aplastic anemia. The patients chosen for sequencing had shown expansion of CD8+CD57+ cells (detected by flow cytometry). Profiling that covered TCR beta VDJ and CDR3 relied on genomic DNA as its template. TCRdb ran MiXCR on the reads and lists one entry per CDR3 protein. Here the sample spans about 470,000 distinct CDR3 sequences, approximately 33% being singletons. The sequenced sample consisted of sorted CD4+, CD8+, or CD8+CD57+ T cells (not recorded which) from PBMCs. The source of these receptors is a human donor with aplastic anemia.

This clonotype was seen a handful of times. The rearrangement uses TRBV20-1 and TRBJ2-1, with TRBD1 matching over 8 bases. CDR3 size: 13 residues. From germline, CDR1 is DFQATT and CDR2 SNEGSKA (reference sequence). V trimming: 6 bases; J trimming: 8 bases; junction bases outside the gene matches: 9. The CDR3 bases are TGCAGTGCCCCGGGCAGGGGGCTGGATGAGCAGTTCTTC. Amino acid sequence: CSAPGRGLDEQFF.

DNA of the CDR3: TGTGCCAGCCCCTGGGGTGGGGGCGCGAACACCGGGGAGCTGTTTTTT. This translates into CASPWGGGANTGELFF. The chain joins TRBV11-1 to TRBJ2-2; D perhaps matches TRBD1 (6 bases). Germline CDR1 and CDR2: SGHAT and FQDESV (reference sequence). This CDR3 spans 16 amino acids. V was trimmed by 8 bases and J by 0 bases, leaving 16 bases between them. Full variable domain (remainder filled in from reference TRBV11-1 and TRBJ2-2): EAEVAQSPRYKITEKSQAVAFWCDPISGHATLYWYRQILGQGPELLVQFQDESVVDDSQLPKDRFSAERLKGVDSTLKIQPAELGDSAMYLCASPWGGGANTGELFFGEGSRLTVL.

The chain joins TRBV20-1 to TRBJ2-5; TRBD2 aligns across 16 bases. The CDR3 totals 18 residues. Looked up from germline, CDR1 is DFQATT and CDR2 is SNEGSKA (reference sequence). V gave up 0 bases and J gave up 4 bases; unmatched junction bases: 8. CDR3 in DNA: TGCAGTGCTAGAGATAAGTCGGGACTAGCGGGGGGGCCAGAGACCCAGTACTTC. This codes for CSARDKSGLAGGPETQYF.

V and J are TRBV11-3 and TRBJ2-5; 7 positions match TRBD1. Germline CDR1 reads SGHNT; CDR2 reads YENEEA. The V segment lost 3 bases and the J segment 0 bases; nucleotides outside the gene matches: 7. The CDR3 spans 16 residues. The DNA of the CDR3 is TGTGCCAGCAGCTTTACAGGGGTGGGCCACCAAGAGACCCAGTACTTC. The encoded protein is CASSFTGVGHQETQYF.

This clonotype came up many times. The chain joins TRBV10-1 to TRBJ1-5, with a possible D match to TRBD1 (5 bases). This CDR3 is built from 17 residues. Deletions cut 5 bases from V and 7 bases from J, with 24 bases between. Germline-derived CDR1 and CDR2 are WNHNN and SYGVQD (reference sequence). Written as DNA, the CDR3 is TGCGCCAGCAGTCCTATGTCTCTCTGGGGCTTGTACCAGCCCCAGCATTTT. Amino acid sequence: CASSPMSLWGLYQPQHF.

The chain links TRBV6-1 to TRBJ2-1; 11 positions match TRBD2. Germline V gives CDR1 MNHNS, CDR2 SASEGT. Trimming took 6 bases from V and 5 from J; bases not matched to a gene: 6. The CDR3 loop spans 15 amino acids. CDR3 sequence (DNA): TGTGCCAGCAGCCGAGGGACTAGCGGAGACAATGAGCAGTTCTTC. Amino acids: CASSRGTSGDNEQFF.

The rearrangement uses TRBV20-1 and TRBJ2-1; no reliable D call. Trimming took off 5 bases at V and 8 bases at J, with 10 bases between the two ends. CDR3 length equals 11 residues. Germline CDR1 is DFQATT and CDR2 is SNEGSKA (reference sequence). The CDR3 DNA follows: TGCAGTGCTGAACTTGGGGATGAGCAGTTCTTC. Translation: CSAELGDEQFF.

This clonotype was recorded at least ten times. The DNA of the CDR3 is TGCAGTGCTAGAGTACAGGGCTACGAGCAGTACTTC. This codes for CSARVQGYEQYF. The genes are TRBV20-1 and TRBJ2-7, with a possible D match to TRBD1 (6 bases). The V gene lost 1 base and the J gene lost 3 bases, with 7 bases spanning the gap. The germline gives CDR1 DFQATT, CDR2 SNEGSKA (reference sequence). There are 12 residues in the CDR3.

This clonotype was counted a few times. The junction shows a germline mismatch at one end, possibly a read error. This rearrangement joins TRBV10-3 to TRBJ1-1; D is unclear. The CDR3 runs to 13 residues. In germline, CDR1 is ENHRY, CDR2 SYGVKD. The CDR3 nucleotides read TGTGCCAGCAGTTACCCAGGCTCCTTCACGGCTTTCTTT. It is translated as CASSYPGSFTAFF.

The genes are TRBV29-1 and TRBJ2-3; 10 positions match TRBD2. The CDR3 is 16 amino acids. The ends lost 0 bases at V and 4 bases at J; junction bases unmatched: 7. Per germline, CDR1 SQVTM and CDR2 ANQGSEA. CDR3 in amino acids: CSVEDTSGGVPDTQYF. In DNA form, the CDR3 reads TGCAGCGTTGAAGACACCAGCGGGGGGGTCCCAGATACGCAGTATTTT.

This clonotype turned up a few times. CDR3 bases: TGTGCCAGCAGCCAAGGGGGTGACTATGGCTACACCTTC. It specifies CASSQGGDYGYTF. The rearrangement joins TRBV9 to TRBJ1-2, with D possibly matching TRBD1 (6 bases). V was trimmed by 4 bases and J by 3 bases, leaving 10 bases between them. Germline CDR1 SGDLS, CDR2 YYNGEE. The CDR3 is 13 residues long.

This clonotype was observed a handful of times. The chain combines TRBV3-1 with TRBJ2-5; the D gene is possibly TRBD2 (5 bases). In germline, CDR1 is LGHDT, CDR2 YNNKEL (reference sequence). There are 15 residues in the CDR3. Trimming took 6 bases from V and 5 from J, leaving 19 bases between them. CDR3 sequence: CASRTSPTSFETQYF. The CDR3 bases are TGTGCCAGCAGAACATCACCAACTAGTTTCGAGACCCAGTACTTC.

This clonotype was counted ten times or more. The gene calls are TRBV7-2 and TRBJ1-2; 8 bases map to TRBD1. The germline V gene has CDR1 SGHTA and CDR2 FQGNSA. The CDR3 is made up of 16 amino acids. J was trimmed by 3 bases and V by 4 bases; bases with no gene match: 10. The CDR3 DNA follows: TGTGCCAGCAGCTACTCTGTAGACAGGGGCTACTATGGCTACACCTTC. Protein: CASSYSVDRGYYGYTF.

This clonotype was counted many times. V and J are TRBV20-1 and TRBJ2-7, with TRBD1 as a possible D gene (6 bases). The germline V and J ends were trimmed by 3 bases and 0 bases, with 18 bases remaining between them. CDR1 is DFQATT and CDR2 is SNEGSKA in the germline V gene (reference sequence). The CDR3 has 16 residues. The CDR3 DNA follows: TGCAGTGCTAGTAACACAGGGAGCAAGATCTCCTACGAGCAGTACTTC. Translated: CSASNTGSKISYEQYF.

J is TRBJ1-2 and V is TRBV13; D gene ambiguous. The CDR3 contains 14 residues. Trimming removed 2 bases from V and 6 bases from J, with 13 bases in between. Germline assignment: CDR1 PRHDT and CDR2 FYEKMQ (reference sequence). For the CDR3, the DNA is TGTGCCAGCAGCTTAAGGCAGAGGGTCAATGGCTACACCTTC. Translating it yields CASSLRQRVNGYTF.

Here the CDR3 reads CASSLLRSQYF. DNA of the CDR3: TGTGCCAGCAGCTTGCTTCGATCCCAGTACTTC. This chain connects TRBV7-9 to TRBJ2-5; unclear D gene. The germline V gene encodes CDR1 SEHNR and CDR2 FQNEAQ (reference sequence). The CDR3 is 11 amino acids. Deletions cut 3 bases from V and 9 bases from J, with 8 bases between.

In this sample, this clonotype turned up once. Since the CDR3 does not end with the conserved phenylalanine or tryptophan, this likely comes from a read error. The chain joins TRBV7-2 to TRBJ1-5; 10 nucleotides agree with TRBD1. Germline V gives CDR1 SGHTA, CDR2 FQGNSA. This CDR3 is built from 15 residues. Trimming cost V 5 bases and J 2 bases; bases outside gene matches: 3. The CDR3 sequence: CASSPGTGGNQPQHS. CDR3 DNA: TGTGCCAGCAGCCCAGGGACAGGGGGCAATCAGCCCCAGCATTCT.

This chain links TRBV20-1 with TRBJ1-1, with TRBD1 as a possible D gene (6 bases). This CDR3 has 14 residues. Per the germline V gene, CDR1 is DFQATT and CDR2 is SNEGSKA (reference sequence). V was trimmed by 1 base and J by 5 bases, leaving 14 bases between them. The CDR3: CSARGRGIVTEAFF. CDR3 coding DNA: TGCAGTGCTAGAGGTAGGGGGATCGTTACTGAAGCTTTCTTT.

The chain couples TRBV7-9 to TRBJ2-7; TRBD1 aligns across 7 bases. Germline-derived CDR1 and CDR2 are SEHNR and FQNEAQ (reference sequence). The CDR3 is made up of 14 amino acids. V gave up 4 bases and J gave up 3 bases; unmatched junction bases: 6. The CDR3 coding sequence is TGTGCCAGCAGCTCTTGGGGACAGAGCTACGAGCAGTACTTC. Encoded protein: CASSSWGQSYEQYF.

This clonotype was counted a few times. A junction end diverges from the germline sequence, so it may reflect a read error. The V and J genes are TRBV6-5 and TRBJ1-2; the D gene is possibly TRBD1 (6 bases). Per germline, CDR1 MNHEY and CDR2 SVGAGI. This CDR3 has 15 amino acids. The CDR3 region has the DNA TGTGCCGGCAGTTACGACAGGACCTACCCCGATGGCTACACCTTC. Protein product: CAGSYDRTYPDGYTF.

This clonotype has a single count. The genes are TRBV7-9 and TRBJ2-1, with 10 bases lining up with TRBD2. After removal of 5 bases from V and 7 bases from J, the junction contained 11 bases not matched to a gene. The CDR3 length is 16 residues. CDR1 SEHNR and CDR2 FQNEAQ come from the germline V gene (reference sequence). The CDR3 DNA is TGTGCCAGCAGCCCCAGGGCTAGCGGGAGTCTAAATGAGCAGTTCTTC. Protein product: CASSPRASGSLNEQFF.

As for this clonotype: Possible read error: a much larger clone is one base away. The chain combines TRBV25-1 with TRBJ2-1; TRBD1 matches 8 bases. There are 17 residues in the CDR3. Germline CDR1 reads MGHDK; CDR2 reads SYGVNS. CDR3 sequence (DNA): TGTGCCAGCAGTGAAAAAACTGGGACAGGAACCTACAATGGGCAGTTCTTC. Encoded protein: CASSEKTGTGTYNGQFF. Full variable domain (rest looked up from reference TRBV25-1 and TRBJ2-1): EADIYQTPRYLVIGTGKKITLECSQTMGHDKMYWYQQDPGMELHLIHYSYGVNSTEKGDLSSESTVSRIRTEHFPLTLESARPSHTSQYLCASSEKTGTGTYNGQFFGPGTRLTVL.

This clonotype was recorded many times. This chain connects TRBV2 to TRBJ1-2; the D is unclear. V was pared by 6 bases and J by 5 bases, with 16 bases between. The CDR3 is 14 amino acids. Germline assignment: CDR1 SNHLY and CDR2 FYNNEI. The CDR3 here is CASRTTGSKYGYTF. DNA for the CDR3: TGTGCCAGCAGAACCACCGGGAGCAAGTATGGCTACACCTTC.

This clonotype was seen more than once but under ten times. J is TRBJ1-2 and V is TRBV27, with TRBD1 matching over 9 bases. Germline CDR1 and CDR2: MNHEY and SMNVEV (reference sequence). The CDR3 has 14 amino acids. The ends lost 5 bases at V and 7 bases at J; junction bases unmatched: 8. Here the CDR3 DNA reads TGTGCCAGCAGTCCCGGACAGGGGAGAACTGGCTACACCTTC. This codes for CASSPGQGRTGYTF.

The rearrangement uses TRBV20-1 and TRBJ1-6; 11 positions match TRBD1. J lost 10 bases, V lost 6 bases, and 5 bases had no gene match. CDR1 and CDR2 (germline): DFQATT, SNEGSKA (reference sequence). This CDR3 spans 13 amino acids. CDR3 nucleotide sequence: TGCAGTGCCTTAGGACAGGGGGCCTCACCCCTCCACTTT. It specifies CSALGQGASPLHF.

The sample holds many counts of this clonotype. In nucleotides, the CDR3 is TGCGCCAGCAGCCAAGATGGGACAGGGGGCTCCTACGAGCAGTACTTC. Its protein product is CASSQDGTGGSYEQYF. The chain has TRBV4-3 and TRBJ2-7, with TRBD1 matching 11 bases. Trimming cost V 0 bases and J 0 bases; bases outside gene matches: 1. Germline V gene sequence: CDR1 LGHNA, CDR2 YSLEER. The CDR3 has 16 residues.

This clonotype has a handful of counts. This chain joins TRBV20-1 and TRBJ2-2, with D unresolved. The V and J ends lost 1 base and 4 bases respectively, with 10 bases between them. The CDR3 has 14 residues. The germline V gene has CDR1 DFQATT and CDR2 SNEGSKA (reference sequence). CDR3 region: CSARGPKGTGELFF. The CDR3 DNA follows: TGCAGTGCTAGAGGTCCTAAGGGCACCGGGGAGCTGTTTTTT.